The 5 T cell receptor beta chains reported below all come from one sample, sequenced in a study of blood T cell repertoires in COVID-19. Sequencing was performed with immunoSEQ multiplex PCR; in TCRdb, only in-frame clones are kept and a portion is missing. This sample has about 150,000 clones, with around 89% found just once. The specimen sequenced was peripheral blood. These receptors originate from a human donor with COVID-19, enrolled during active disease. The donor label of this sample is uncertain.

In DNA form, the CDR3 reads TGTGCCAGCTCCACGGGACTAGCGGGAGTGAAGGGCCCCGAGCAGTACTTC. Its translation: CASSTGLAGVKGPEQYF. The chain is built from TRBV18 and TRBJ2-7, with 14 bases lining up with TRBD2. Trimming cost V 6 bases and J 6 bases; bases outside gene matches: 13. Germline CDR1 and CDR2: KGHSH and LQKENI. The CDR3 is made up of 17 amino acids. Looking up the rest from reference TRBV18 and TRBJ2-7 gives the full variable domain: NAGVMQNPRHLVRRRGQEARLRCSPMKGHSHVYWYRQLPEEGLKFMVYLQKENIIDESGMPKERFSAEFPKEGPSILRIQQVVRGDSAAYFCASSTGLAGVKGPEQYFGPGTRLTVT.

The chain recombines TRBV6-5 with TRBJ2-3, with 7 nucleotides matching TRBD1. Trimming at V came to 7 bases and at J to 2 bases, leaving 9 bases not matched to a gene. From germline, CDR1 is MNHEY and CDR2 SVGAGI. The CDR3 runs 15 residues. The CDR3 DNA sequence: TGTGCCAGCAACCAACAGGGGTGGCCCACAGATACGCAGTATTTT. Translated, it gives CASNQQGWPTDTQYF.

The rearrangement links TRBV6-6 to TRBJ1-2; D is undetermined. CDR3 length equals 14 residues. The germline V gene has CDR1 MNHNY and CDR2 SVGAGI (reference sequence). V was clipped by 6 bases and J by 8 bases, with 19 bases between them. The CDR3 loop is CASSLSDVRIGYTF. The CDR3 bases are TGTGCCAGCAGCCTCTCCGACGTGCGGATCGGCTACACCTTC.

This rearrangement joins TRBV6-5 to TRBJ1-3, with TRBD1 identical over 7 bases. The V gene's germline CDR1 is MNHEY and CDR2 SVGAGI. V gave up 0 bases and J gave up 5 bases; unmatched junction bases: 7. This CDR3 comprises 16 residues. The CDR3 is CASSYSYEQGRNTIYF. The CDR3, as DNA: TGTGCCAGCAGTTACTCATATGAACAGGGGAGAAACACCATATATTTT.

The rearrangement uses TRBV5-4 and TRBJ1-2, with a weak D call TRBD1 (5 bases). The CDR3 covers 14 residues. The V end was cut by 4 bases, the J end by 9 bases, with 19 bases between. The germline gives CDR1 SGHNT, CDR2 YYREEE (reference sequence). CDR3 protein: CASSSRMGGFSYTF. The CDR3 DNA sequence: TGTGCCAGCAGCAGTCGGATGGGGGGGTTTAGCTACACCTTC.